This TCR beta chain comes out of a study of T-cell memory formation after mild COVID-19. Study-level information: Clusters of TCRs were largely donor specific.

Study observations and caveats: Balance between CD4 and CD8 was seen in clones contracting day 15 to 85, and a CD4+ lean was seen in later expanders. Memory sampled before infection contained some responding clones, suggesting cross-reactive memory joined.

Of note for this clonotype: Its antigen is still unknown.

Constant-segment primers served in 5'RACE that generated TCR alpha and TCR beta cDNA libraries bearing sample barcodes and UMIs. TCRdb re-analysed the 5' RACE reads in MiXCR, keeping a single row per CDR3 protein. The table records over 70,000 distinct CDR3 sequences, around 13% of them present only once. Sequencing used PBMCs or a T cell subset sorted from them (not recorded which). This sequence was found in an adult woman who had mild COVID-19 (a few samples of this study predate the infection). Cell type and time point are not known.

CDR3 amino acids: CASSLVGGRNQPQHF. The CDR3 region has the DNA TGTGCCAGCAGCTTAGTTGGAGGCCGTAATCAGCCCCAGCATTTT. The V and J genes are TRBV7-6 and TRBJ1-5; D not certain. The CDR3 totals 15 residues. From germline, CDR1 is SGHVS and CDR2 FNYEAQ. The V and J ends lost 1 base and 4 bases respectively, with 11 bases between them.